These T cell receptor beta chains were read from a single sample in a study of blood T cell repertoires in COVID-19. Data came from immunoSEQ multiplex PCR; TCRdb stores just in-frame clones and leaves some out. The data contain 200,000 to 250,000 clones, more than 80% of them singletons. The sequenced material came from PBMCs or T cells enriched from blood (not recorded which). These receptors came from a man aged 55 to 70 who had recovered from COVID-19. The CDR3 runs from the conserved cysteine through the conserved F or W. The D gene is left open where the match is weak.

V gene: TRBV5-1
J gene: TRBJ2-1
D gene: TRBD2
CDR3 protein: CASSSNPRGGSYNEQFF

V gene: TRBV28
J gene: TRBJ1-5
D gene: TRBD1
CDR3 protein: CAGGRGNQPQHF

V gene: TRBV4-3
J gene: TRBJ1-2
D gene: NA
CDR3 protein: CASSQDRDNYGYTF

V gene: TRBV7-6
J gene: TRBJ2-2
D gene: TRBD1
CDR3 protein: CASSPRTGVTGELFF

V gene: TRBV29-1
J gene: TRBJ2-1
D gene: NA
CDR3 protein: CSVGGNEQFF

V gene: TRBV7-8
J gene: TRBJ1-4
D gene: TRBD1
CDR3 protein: CASSLARTGGLTNEKLFF

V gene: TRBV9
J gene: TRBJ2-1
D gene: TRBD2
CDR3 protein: CASSVGTSGGNEQFF

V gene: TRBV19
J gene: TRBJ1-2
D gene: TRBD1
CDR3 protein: CASSPDRGVGYGYTF

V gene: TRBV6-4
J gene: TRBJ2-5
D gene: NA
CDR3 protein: CASQSQGGETQYF

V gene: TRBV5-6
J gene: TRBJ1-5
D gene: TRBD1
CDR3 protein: CASSFGTGQQPQHF

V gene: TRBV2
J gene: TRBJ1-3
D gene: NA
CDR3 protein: CASSERSSGNTIYF

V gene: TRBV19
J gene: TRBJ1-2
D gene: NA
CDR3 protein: CASSMASYGYTF

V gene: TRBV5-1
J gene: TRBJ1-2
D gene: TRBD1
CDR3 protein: CASSLVGQGAGYTF

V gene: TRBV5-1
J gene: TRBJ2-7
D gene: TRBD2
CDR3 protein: CASNRAGDASYEQYF

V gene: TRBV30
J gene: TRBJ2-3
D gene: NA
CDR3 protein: CAWSVFAQTSTDTQYF

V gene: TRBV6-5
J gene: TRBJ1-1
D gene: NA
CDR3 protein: CASRGRGGGTEAFF

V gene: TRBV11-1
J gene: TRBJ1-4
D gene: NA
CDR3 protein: CASSLQTGINEKLFF

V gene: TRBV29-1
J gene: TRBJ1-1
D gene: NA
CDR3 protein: CSARLSGGTEAFF

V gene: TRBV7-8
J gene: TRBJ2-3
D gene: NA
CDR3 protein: CASSLPPEEAQYF

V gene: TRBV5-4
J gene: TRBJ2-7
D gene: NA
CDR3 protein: CASSFANRQGTDEQYF

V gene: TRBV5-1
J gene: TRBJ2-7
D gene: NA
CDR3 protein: CASSLSSGDYEQYF

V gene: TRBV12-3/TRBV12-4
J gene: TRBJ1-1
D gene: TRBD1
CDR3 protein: CASRGDRVEAFF

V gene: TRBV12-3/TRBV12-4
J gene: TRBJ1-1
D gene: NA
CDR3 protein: CASIKEVGEAFF

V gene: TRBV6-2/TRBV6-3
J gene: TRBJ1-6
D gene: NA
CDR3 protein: CASSYSQGTYNSPLHF

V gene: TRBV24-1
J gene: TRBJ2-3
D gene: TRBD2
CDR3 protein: CATSDRTPGLAGGQDTQYF

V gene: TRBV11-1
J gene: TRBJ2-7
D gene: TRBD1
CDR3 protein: CASSLNYRQGTYEQYF

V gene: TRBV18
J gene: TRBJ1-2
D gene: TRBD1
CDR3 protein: CASSPTGPYGYTF

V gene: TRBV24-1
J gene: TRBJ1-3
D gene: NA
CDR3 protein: CATSDLGVARAGNTIYF

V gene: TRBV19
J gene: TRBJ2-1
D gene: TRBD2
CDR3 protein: CASSIGLAVNNEQFF

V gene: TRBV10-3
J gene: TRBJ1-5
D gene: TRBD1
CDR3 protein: CAITQGGGQPQHF

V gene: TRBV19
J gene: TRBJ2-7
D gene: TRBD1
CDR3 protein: CASSSGTGGFYEQYF

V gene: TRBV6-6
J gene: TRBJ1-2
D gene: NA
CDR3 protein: CASSAQGYGYTF

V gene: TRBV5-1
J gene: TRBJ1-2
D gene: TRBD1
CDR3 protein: CASSDTGGRDYGYTF